These 23 T cell receptor beta chains came from one sample sequenced in a study of blood T cell repertoires in COVID-19 (dated by TCRdb to the early 2020s). Libraries were built with the immunoSEQ multiplex PCR assay. What TCRdb holds here is the immuneACCESS table cut down to in-frame rearrangements. Part of the clones is not present; checked against another copy, under half of the missing clones reflect an unresolved V gene, and the others are unexplained. This sample comprises fewer than 300,000 clones, 75% to 90% of them detected only once. Clones ranked in the top ten supply around 2.5% of the sample. What was sequenced was PBMCs or T cells enriched from blood (not recorded which). The receptors here all came from a woman in her forties or fifties who had recovered from COVID-19.

This chain connects TRBV7-2 to TRBJ1-4; D is ambiguous. Germline V gene sequence: CDR1 SGHTA, CDR2 FQGNSA. The CDR3 has 15 residues. V was clipped by 5 bases and J by 4 bases, with 14 bases between them. The CDR3 nucleotides are TGTGCCAGCAGCATAATGGGCCAGGATAATGAAAAACTGTTTTTT. Translation: CASSIMGQDNEKLFF. Full variable domain (remainder filled in from reference TRBV7-2 and TRBJ1-4): GAGVSQSPSNKVTEKGKDVELRCDPISGHTALYWYRQSLGQGLEFLIYFQGNSAPDKSGLPSDRFSAERTGGSVSTLTIQRTQQEDSAVYLCASSIMGQDNEKLFFGSGTQLSVL.

The J gene is TRBJ2-7, the V gene TRBV10-3; tentatively, D is TRBD1 (6 bases). Between the trimmed V and J ends, which lost 8 bases and 3 bases, there was a span of 14 bases. The CDR3 is 13 amino acids. Germline V CDR1 and CDR2: ENHRY, SYGVKD. In nucleotides, the CDR3 is TGTGCCATCGGGGGCACCCCCGACTACGAGCAGTACTTC. Translated: CAIGGTPDYEQYF.

This clone was recorded a few times. The rearrangement uses TRBV11-2 and TRBJ2-7, with 9 bases lining up with TRBD2. This CDR3 has 14 amino acids. Germline V lookup: CDR1 SGHAT, CDR2 FQNNGV. The ends lost 5 bases at V and 0 bases at J; junction bases unmatched: 2. The CDR3 nucleotides read TGTGCCAGCAGCCATAGCGGGAGCTCCTACGAGCAGTACTTC. Encoded protein: CASSHSGSSYEQYF.

CDR3 bases: TGTGCTAGTGGTTTGGAGCCGGGAAACACCATATATTTT. Translation: CASGLEPGNTIYF. V is TRBV12-5 and J is TRBJ1-3; D is undetermined. The CDR3 has 13 residues. Trimming left V 1 base short and J 4 bases short, with 5 bases between. Looked up from germline, CDR1 is LGHNT and CDR2 is FRNRAP.

V is TRBV12-3 or TRBV12-4 and J is TRBJ2-7, with D hard to call. The CDR3 covers 12 residues. Trimming removed 6 bases at V and 5 bases at J, with 11 bases between. In nucleotides, the CDR3 is TGTGCCAGCAGAGATACAGTCAACGAGCAGTACTTC. Translation gives CASRDTVNEQYF.

This clone has just a few counts. The CDR3 DNA reads TGCGCCAGCAGCTTGGTGGTGGGACAGAGAGGCTACACCTTC. This encodes CASSLVVGQRGYTF. The chain employs TRBV5-1 and TRBJ1-2; 7 nucleotides line up with TRBD1. From germline, CDR1 is SGHRS and CDR2 YFSETQ. Trimming cost V 0 bases and J 8 bases; bases outside gene matches: 7. CDR3 length: 14 residues.

As concerns this clone: This may arise from a read error, as a much more abundant clone is one base away. This rearrangement joins TRBV19 to TRBJ2-2; 7 bases agree with TRBD1. Germline V gene data show CDR1 as LNHDA and CDR2 as SQIVND (reference sequence). This CDR3 spans 12 amino acids. The V and J ends lost 5 bases and 6 bases, in that order; junction bases with no gene match: 0. This chain's CDR3 is CASSQGAGELFF. The CDR3 DNA is TGTGCCAGTAGTCAGGGGGCCGGGGAGCTGTTTTTT.

This clone was observed at least ten times. In the same sample, other DNA sequences code for this CDR3. The rearrangement links TRBV19 to TRBJ1-5, with 9 bases identical to TRBD1. CDR1 and CDR2 from the germline V gene are LNHDA and SQIVND (reference sequence). After removal of 2 bases from V and 5 bases from J, the junction contained 1 base not matched to a gene. CDR3 length: 14 residues. The chain's CDR3 is CASSIWTGDQPQHF. CDR3 nucleotides: TGTGCCAGTAGTATATGGACAGGGGATCAGCCCCAGCATTTT.

This clone appeared once. The chain employs TRBV9 and TRBJ2-1; TRBD2 aligns across 10 bases. V lost 2 bases and J lost 8; bases outside the gene matches: 7. The CDR3 contains 15 residues. Per germline, CDR1 SGDLS and CDR2 YYNGEE. This CDR3 reads CASSVTSGNLYEQFF. CDR3 DNA: TGTGCCAGCAGCGTTACTAGCGGGAACTTATATGAGCAGTTCTTC.

The chain uses TRBV6-2 or TRBV6-3 and TRBJ1-2, with 10 nucleotides matching TRBD1. This CDR3 contains 14 residues. Per the germline V gene, CDR1 is MNHEY and CDR2 is SVGEGT. With 6 bases clipped from V and 7 bases from J, the junction kept 8 bases outside the gene matches. CDR3 residues: CASSQTGGSSGYTF. CDR3 nucleotides: TGTGCCAGCAGCCAGACAGGGGGCTCGTCTGGCTACACCTTC.

This sequence joins TRBV5-1 and TRBJ1-1, with TRBD1 matching 8 bases. V gave up 5 bases and J gave up 5 bases; unmatched junction bases: 17. The CDR3 has 17 amino acids. CDR1 is SGHRS, CDR2 YFSETQ, per germline. DNA of the CDR3: TGCGCCAGCAGGTCCACCGGGACAGGCATAATGGGAACTGAAGCTTTCTTT. Translating gives CASRSTGTGIMGTEAFF.

A word on this clone: Distinct nucleotide sequences in the sample also encode this CDR3. CDR3 sequence reads: CASSSGSGNTIYF. The CDR3 region has the DNA TGTGCCAGTAGTTCAGGTTCTGGAAACACCATATATTTT. V is TRBV19 and J is TRBJ1-3; D not resolved. Germline lookup yields CDR1 LNHDA and CDR2 SQIVND (reference sequence). The germline V and J ends were trimmed by 5 bases and 1 base, with 6 bases remaining between them. CDR3 length equals 13 residues. The entire variable domain, with the rest obtained from reference TRBV19 and TRBJ1-3, is as follows: DGGITQSPKYLFRKEGQNVTLSCEQNLNHDAMYWYRQDPGQGLRLIYYSQIVNDFQKGDIAEGYSVSREKKESFPLTVTSAQKNPTAFYLCASSSGSGNTIYFGEGSWLTVV.

The rearrangement uses TRBV4-3 and TRBJ1-1, with TRBD1 as a possible D gene (5 bases). Trimming removed 4 bases from V and 3 bases from J, with 12 bases in between. Germline values: CDR1 LGHNA, CDR2 YSLEER. The CDR3 contains 14 residues. This CDR3 is CASSPGGVHTEAFF. The CDR3 region has the DNA TGCGCCAGCAGCCCCGGGGGGGTCCACACTGAAGCTTTCTTT.

This chain connects TRBV3-1 (or the pseudogene TRBV3-2) to TRBJ1-2; D not certain. The germline V gene encodes CDR1 LGHDT and CDR2 YNNKEL (reference sequence). V was pared by 1 base and J by 8 bases, with 8 bases between. The CDR3 spans 12 residues. CDR3 nucleotide sequence: TGTGCCAGCAGCCAAGGTCTCCTCGGCTACACCTTC. Protein: CASSQGLLGYTF.

This chain uses TRBV4-1 with TRBJ2-7; weak D call: TRBD1 (6 bases). The germline V gene has CDR1 MGHRA and CDR2 YSYEKL. This CDR3 contains 14 residues. Between the trimmed V and J ends, which lost 4 bases and 1 base, there was a span of 11 bases. In nucleotides, the CDR3 is TGCGCCAGCAGCCCGGGACACGTTTCCTACGAGCAGTACTTC. Its protein product is CASSPGHVSYEQYF.

The chain combines TRBV10-3 with TRBJ1-2; D not certain. The CDR3 is made up of 15 amino acids. V was trimmed by 0 bases and J by 7 bases, leaving 15 bases between them. Germline CDR1 ENHRY, CDR2 SYGVKD. The CDR3 DNA follows: TGTGCCATCAGTGAGTCGCTGGAGACCTCCTTTGGCTACACCTTC. Amino acid sequence: CAISESLETSFGYTF.

The chain uses TRBV5-1 and TRBJ2-5, with TRBD2 identical over 8 bases. V was clipped by 4 bases and J by 5 bases; unmatched bases: 7. Germline V gene sequence: CDR1 SGHRS, CDR2 YFSETQ. The CDR3 is made up of 14 amino acids. CDR3 nucleotides: TGCGCCAGCAGCCTGACCGGGGGGGTCGAGACCCAGTACTTC. Translating it yields CASSLTGGVETQYF.

This chain uses TRBV14 with TRBJ1-2; no clear D. V was cut by 1 base and J by 4 bases, with 7 bases left in between. The CDR3 has 13 residues. Germline-derived CDR1 and CDR2 are SGHDN and FVKESK. CDR3 region: CASSQGHSYGYTF. CDR3 nucleotide sequence: TGTGCCAGCAGCCAAGGACACTCCTATGGCTACACCTTC.

This sequence joins TRBV28 and TRBJ2-5; TRBD2 matches 11 bases. The CDR3 consists of 14 residues. Germline assignment: CDR1 MDHEN and CDR2 SYDVKM. V was pared by 7 bases and J by 5 bases, with 6 bases of the junction left unmatched. CDR3 sequence (DNA): TGTGCCAGCACTAGCGGGGGGCCGCGGGAGACCCAGTACTTC. It specifies CASTSGGPRETQYF. Full variable domain (missing parts from reference TRBV28 and TRBJ2-5): DVKVTQSSRYLVKRTGEKVFLECVQDMDHENMFWYRQDPGLGLRLIYFSYDVKMKEKGDIPEGYSVSREKKERFSLILESASTNQTSMYLCASTSGGPRETQYFGPGTRLLVL.

The chain couples TRBV12-5 to TRBJ1-2; no clear D. Germline-derived CDR1 and CDR2 are LGHNT and FRNRAP. Trimming removed 2 bases from V and 5 bases from J, with 12 bases in between. This CDR3 has 14 amino acids. The CDR3 nucleotides read TGTGCTAGTGGTTTGTTCTTGAGTGTGTATGGCTACACCTTC. Its protein product is CASGLFLSVYGYTF.

This clone has just one count. CDR3 in DNA: TGTGCCAGCAGCAAACGAAAAGCGGGACGGAACTACAATGAGCAGTTCTTC. Protein sequence: CASSKRKAGRNYNEQFF. V and J are TRBV21-1 and TRBJ2-1; whether TRBD2, the table's D call, matches the DNA was not checked. TRBV21-1 is marked as a pseudogene. The CDR3 runs 17 residues.

The chain links TRBV3-1 (or the pseudogene TRBV3-2) to TRBJ2-2; 8 bases align to TRBD2. Germline CDR1 is LGHDT and CDR2 is YNNKEL (reference sequence). V trimming: 1 base; J trimming: 5 bases; junction bases outside the gene matches: 6. This CDR3 comprises 16 residues. The CDR3 spells CASSQGFRLATGELFF. CDR3 sequence (DNA): TGTGCCAGCAGCCAAGGGTTCCGACTAGCGACCGGGGAGCTGTTTTTT.

In its sample, this clone was seen a few times. The chain links TRBV11-2 to TRBJ1-2; 11 bases fit TRBD1. This CDR3 has 16 residues. V trimming: 1 base; J trimming: 3 bases; junction bases outside the gene matches: 4. Germline lookup yields CDR1 SGHAT and CDR2 FQNNGV. CDR3: CASSLVVGQGDYGYTF. CDR3 coding DNA: TGTGCCAGCAGCTTAGTCGTGGGACAGGGGGACTATGGCTACACCTTC.